This T cell receptor beta chain was recovered during a study of T-cell reconstitution after alpha-beta-depleted transplantation in children. Germline values: CDR1 SGHDT, CDR2 YYEEEE. There are 15 residues in the CDR3. With V trimmed by 3 bases and J by 6 bases, 6 bases remained unmatched. On this clonotype itself: Its antigen remains unidentified.

Unique molecular identifiers were incorporated during preparation of the TCRbeta library. Each CDR3 protein is one row after TCRdb ran MiXCR on the PCR reads. The table lists 750,000 to 950,000 distinct CDR3 sequences, less than 20% of them singletons, with approximately 5% in the top ten. Study-wide points: Several hundred graft clones that had expanded were reportedly the source of alpha-beta T cells about two months after transplant. Day-60 TCRbeta diversity that was high in some patients was derived from surviving recipient T cells and thymic progenitors. Counts and diversity of T cells one year after transplant came mostly from newly produced T cells.

The receptor's source is a male patient aged 10-17 years who had a stem cell transplant for acute lymphoblastic leukemia, so the T cells may come from the graft donor. The V gene is TRBV5-6, the J gene TRBJ2-7, with 13 bases fitting TRBD2. This specimen was PBMCs, mostly from graft donor cells, taken 360 days after TCRalphabeta/CD19-depleted stem cell transplant. CDR3 amino acids: CASSWWTSGRTEQYF. The CDR3 DNA follows: TGTGCCAGCAGCTGGTGGACTAGCGGGAGAACCGAGCAGTACTTC.